This T cell receptor (beta chain) was profiled in a study of T cell changes during pregnancy in multiple sclerosis. TCRdb's copy holds only in-frame clones and misses some; the assay was immunoSEQ multiplex PCR. Among around 62,000 clones, 89% were seen once, and the ten largest hold about 2.5%. V shed 6 bases and J shed 1 base, with 12 bases lying between them. The CDR3 runs to 14 residues. In germline, CDR1 is SGHRS, CDR2 YFSETQ. The chain employs TRBV5-1 and TRBJ2-3, with D perhaps matching TRBD1 (6 bases). The source of this sequence is a female donor with multiple sclerosis, enrolled in a pregnancy study. The sample here was peripheral blood, taken in the first trimester of pregnancy. CDR3 sequence (DNA): TGCGCCAGCACCCGAGGGGGTCGCACAGATACGCAGTATTTT. Protein sequence: CASTRGGRTDTQYF.